Shown below are 11 T cell receptor beta chains from a single sample sequenced in a study of beta chain features in type 1 diabetes. Findings of the study overall: Shortening that was moderate but significant affected the TCRB CDR3s of Type 1 diabetes patients in all four CD4+ subsets.

Isolated RNA was reverse transcribed in full, so expressed TCRB transcripts were sequenced. Here immunoSEQ multiplex PCR was the method, and the copy in TCRdb shows in-frame clones only, minus some. Here the sample spans hundreds of thousands of clones, approximately 14% being singletons. The antigens for these receptors are not known. Material for sequencing was naive CD4+ T cells from blood. These receptors all come from a man between 25 and 39 years old with type 1 diabetes.

This chain connects TRBV7-2 to TRBJ2-1; TRBD2 matches at 8 bases. CDR3 size: 15 residues. The germline V gene encodes CDR1 SGHTA and CDR2 FQGNSA. Germline trimming cut 3 bases from V and 5 bases from J; bases unmatched to any gene: 6. Here the CDR3 reads CASSFSGNLNNEQFF. The CDR3 DNA reads as TGTGCCAGCAGCTTTAGCGGGAATTTAAACAATGAGCAGTTCTTC.

The chain joins TRBV11-2 to TRBJ2-5; TRBD2 agrees at 9 bases. Germline-derived CDR1 and CDR2 are SGHAT and FQNNGV. CDR3 length: 15 amino acids. The trim removed 5 bases at V and 4 bases at J, leaving 8 bases unmatched. Here the CDR3 DNA reads TGTGCCAGCAGCCAACTAGCGGGTTTTGCAGAGACCCAGTACTTC. This encodes CASSQLAGFAETQYF.

This clone came up a few times. V gene TRBV28 combines with J gene TRBJ2-5; TRBD2 agrees at 11 bases. The germline CDR1 and CDR2 sequences are MDHEN and SYDVKM. The trim removed 8 bases at V and 5 bases at J, leaving 13 bases unmatched. The length of the CDR3 is 16 residues. This CDR3 reads CASGFRTSGSLETQYF. CDR3 sequence (DNA): TGTGCCAGCGGATTCAGAACTAGCGGGAGTCTTGAGACCCAGTACTTC.

This chain uses TRBV15 with TRBJ2-7; 7 bases are shared with TRBD1. This CDR3 has 14 residues. V gave up 6 bases and J gave up 4 bases; unmatched junction bases: 9. Germline lookup yields CDR1 LNHNV and CDR2 YYDKDF (reference sequence). The DNA of the CDR3 is TGTGCCACCAGGGCCGGGACAGCTATGTACGAGCAGTACTTC. Translated, it gives CATRAGTAMYEQYF. Variable domain in full (rest from reference TRBV15 and TRBJ2-7): DAMVIQNPRYQVTQFGKPVTLSCSQTLNHNVMYWYQQKSSQAPKLLFHYYDKDFNNEADTPDNFQSRRPNTSFCFLDIRSPGLGDTAMYLCATRAGTAMYEQYFGPGTRLTVT.

In its sample, this clone was seen a few times. The chain carries TRBV20-1 and TRBJ2-5, with D hard to call. CDR1 and CDR2 from the germline V gene are DFQATT and SNEGSKA (reference sequence). The length of the CDR3 is 10 residues. CDR3 DNA sequence: TGCAGCGGAACGGAGGAGACCCAGTACTTC. As protein: CSGTEETQYF.

This clone was recorded a few times. The V gene is TRBV6-5, the J gene TRBJ2-1, with 8 nucleotides matching TRBD2. CDR1 and CDR2 from the germline V gene are MNHEY and SVGAGI. J lost 8 bases, V lost 5 bases, and 8 bases had no gene match. CDR3 length equals 14 residues. CDR3 protein: CASSRGLAMDEQFF. CDR3 nucleotides: TGTGCCAGCAGTCGCGGACTAGCTATGGATGAGCAGTTCTTC.

Only a few counts were recorded for this clone. The V and J genes are TRBV29-1 and TRBJ2-3; D is perhaps TRBD2 (6 bases). The V end lost 4 bases, the J end lost 2 bases, and 19 bases lay between the germline ends. The length of the CDR3 is 16 residues. Germline V CDR1 and CDR2: SQVTM, ANQGSEA. CDR3 loop: CSVGLDIGPLTDTQYF. The CDR3 DNA sequence: TGCAGCGTTGGACTAGACATAGGGCCCCTCACAGATACGCAGTATTTT.

The chain couples TRBV7-2 to TRBJ2-1; TRBD2 matches at 7 bases. Germline V CDR1 and CDR2: SGHTA, FQGNSA. The CDR3 totals 16 residues. V lost 2 bases to trimming and J lost 9 bases; unmatched junction nucleotides: 13. CDR3 sequence reads: CASSLIPSLGGGEQFF. The CDR3 DNA is TGTGCCAGCAGCTTAATCCCCTCGCTCGGCGGGGGTGAGCAGTTCTTC.

This clone was counted once. The rearrangement uses TRBV14 and TRBJ2-3; 7 bases map to TRBD2. Germline CDR1 and CDR2: SGHDN and FVKESK. The CDR3 runs 16 residues. The V segment lost 5 bases and the J segment 2 bases; nucleotides outside the gene matches: 10. The CDR3 spells CASSLRTRRYTDTQYF. The CDR3 DNA follows: TGTGCCAGCAGCTTACGGACTAGGAGGTACACAGATACGCAGTATTTT.

This clone occurred a few times. The V gene is TRBV5-6, the J gene TRBJ1-2; 7 bases map to TRBD1. CDR3 length: 14 amino acids. V lost 4 bases and J lost 0; bases outside the gene matches: 3. CDR1 and CDR2 from the germline V gene are SGHDT and YYEEEE. CDR3 coding DNA: TGTGCCAGCAGCGTTGACAGGGCTAACTATGGCTACACCTTC. Translating gives CASSVDRANYGYTF. Full variable domain (remainder filled in from reference TRBV5-6 and TRBJ1-2): DAGVTQSPTHLIKTRGQQVTLRCSPKSGHDTVSWYQQALGQGPQFIFQYYEEEERQRGNFPDRFSGHQFPNYSSELNVNALLLGDSALYLCASSVDRANYGYTFGSGTRLTVV.

V and J are TRBV7-2 and TRBJ2-3; tentatively, D is TRBD2 (6 bases). Germline assignment: CDR1 SGHTA and CDR2 FQGNSA. This CDR3 is 13 amino acids long. Deletions cut 4 bases from V and 2 bases from J, with 7 bases between. The CDR3 coding sequence is TGTGCCAGCAGCTCGGACTACACAGATACGCAGTATTTT. Translating it yields CASSSDYTDTQYF.